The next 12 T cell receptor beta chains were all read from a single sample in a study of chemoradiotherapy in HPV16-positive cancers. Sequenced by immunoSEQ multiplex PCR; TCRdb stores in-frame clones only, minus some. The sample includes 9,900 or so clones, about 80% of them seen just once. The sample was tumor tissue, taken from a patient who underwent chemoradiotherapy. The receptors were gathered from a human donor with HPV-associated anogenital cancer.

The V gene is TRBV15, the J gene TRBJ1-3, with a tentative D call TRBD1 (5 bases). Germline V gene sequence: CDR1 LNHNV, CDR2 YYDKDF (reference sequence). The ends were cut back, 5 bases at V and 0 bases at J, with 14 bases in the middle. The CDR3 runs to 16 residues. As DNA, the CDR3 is TGTGCCACCAGCGTCGATCACAGGACCTCTGGAAACACCATATATTTT. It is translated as CATSVDHRTSGNTIYF.

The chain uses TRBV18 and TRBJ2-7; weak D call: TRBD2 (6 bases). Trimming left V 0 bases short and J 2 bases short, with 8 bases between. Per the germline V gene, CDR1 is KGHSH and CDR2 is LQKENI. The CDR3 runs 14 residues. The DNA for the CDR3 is TGTGCCAGCTCACCACCGGAGGGAGCCTACGAGCAGTACTTC. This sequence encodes CASSPPEGAYEQYF.

CDR3 nucleotide sequence: TGTGCCAGCAGCCAAGAAAGGGGCCGGAATGAAAAACTGTTTTTT. Protein sequence: CASSQERGRNEKLFF. This rearrangement joins TRBV4-2 to TRBJ1-4; weak D call: TRBD1 (5 bases). There are 15 residues in the CDR3. Germline V gives CDR1 LGHNA, CDR2 YNFKEQ. The V and J ends lost 0 bases and 5 bases respectively, with 10 bases between them.

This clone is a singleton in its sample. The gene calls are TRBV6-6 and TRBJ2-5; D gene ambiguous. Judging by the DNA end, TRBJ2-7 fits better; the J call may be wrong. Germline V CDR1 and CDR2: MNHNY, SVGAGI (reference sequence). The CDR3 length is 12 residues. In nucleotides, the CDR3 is TGTGCCAGCAGTCGCCAGGCCTACGAGCAGTACTTC. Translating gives CASSRQAYEQYF.

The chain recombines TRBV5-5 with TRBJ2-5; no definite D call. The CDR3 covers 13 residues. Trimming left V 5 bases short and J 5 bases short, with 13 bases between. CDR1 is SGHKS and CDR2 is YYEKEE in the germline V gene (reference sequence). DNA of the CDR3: TGTGCCAGCAGAGGACCTCTAAGGGAGACCCAGTACTTC. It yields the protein CASRGPLRETQYF.

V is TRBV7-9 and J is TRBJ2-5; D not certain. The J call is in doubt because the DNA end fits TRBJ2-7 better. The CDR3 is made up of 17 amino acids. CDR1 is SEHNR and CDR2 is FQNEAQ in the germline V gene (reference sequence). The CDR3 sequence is CASSLVVRLAQSYEQYF. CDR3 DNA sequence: TGTGCCAGCAGCTTAGTGGTCCGTCTCGCACAGAGCTACGAGCAGTACTTC.

The CDR3 bases are TGTGCCAGCAGCCCGACCCGGACAGGGGCCGGCAATGAAAAACTGTTTTTT. It translates to CASSPTRTGAGNEKLFF. V and J are TRBV7-9 and TRBJ1-4, with 9 nucleotides matching TRBD1. Germline loops: CDR1 SEHNR, CDR2 FQNEAQ (reference sequence). Trimming removed 5 bases from V and 5 bases from J; junction bases left unmatched: 12. This CDR3 comprises 17 residues.

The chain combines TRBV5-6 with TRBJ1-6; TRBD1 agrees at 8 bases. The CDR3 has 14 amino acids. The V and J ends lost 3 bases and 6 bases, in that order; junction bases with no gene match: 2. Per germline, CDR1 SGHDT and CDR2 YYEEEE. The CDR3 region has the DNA TGTGCCAGCAGCTCCGACAGGGGTAATTCACCCCTCCACTTT. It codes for CASSSDRGNSPLHF.

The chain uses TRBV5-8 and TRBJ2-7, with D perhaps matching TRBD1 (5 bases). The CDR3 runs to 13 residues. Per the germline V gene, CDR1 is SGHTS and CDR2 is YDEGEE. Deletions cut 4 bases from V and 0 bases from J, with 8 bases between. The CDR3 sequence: CASSPDISYEQYF. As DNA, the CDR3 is TGTGCCAGCAGCCCGGACATCTCCTACGAGCAGTACTTC.

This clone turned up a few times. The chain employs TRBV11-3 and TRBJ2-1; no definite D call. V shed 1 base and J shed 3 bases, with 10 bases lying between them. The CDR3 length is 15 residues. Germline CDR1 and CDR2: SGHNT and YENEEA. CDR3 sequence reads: CASSLAGSLYNEQFF. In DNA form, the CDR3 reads TGTGCCAGCAGCTTAGCCGGCTCCCTCTACAATGAGCAGTTCTTC.

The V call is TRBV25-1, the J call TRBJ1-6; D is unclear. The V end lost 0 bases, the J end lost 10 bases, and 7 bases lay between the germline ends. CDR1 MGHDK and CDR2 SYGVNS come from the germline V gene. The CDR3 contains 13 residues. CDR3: CASSEYQESPLHF. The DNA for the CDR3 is TGTGCCAGCAGTGAATATCAGGAGTCACCCCTCCACTTT.

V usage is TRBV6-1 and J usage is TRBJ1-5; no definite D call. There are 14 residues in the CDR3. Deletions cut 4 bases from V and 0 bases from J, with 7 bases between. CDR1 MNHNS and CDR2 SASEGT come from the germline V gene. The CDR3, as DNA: TGTGCCAGCAGTGTACAAAATAGCAATCAGCCCCAGCATTTT. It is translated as CASSVQNSNQPQHF.